A single T cell receptor (beta chain) is shown here with its context. The sample comes from a study of cytomegalovirus exposure and HLA in healthy donors. Primers: 60 Vbeta forward and 13 Jbeta reverse. The repertoire was sequenced with immunoSEQ multiplex PCR; TCRdb's copy has only in-frame clones and lacks some. The sample holds about 160,000 clones, around 73% seen once. Trimming took 6 bases from V and 2 from J, leaving 11 bases between them. Germline loops: CDR1 MNHEY, CDR2 SMNVEV (reference sequence). CDR3 size: 15 residues. This TCR was recovered from a male donor in good health and CMV-seronegative. Input material: PBMCs. V gene TRBV27 combines with J gene TRBJ2-6; TRBD2 might be the D (5 bases). CDR3 DNA sequence: TGTGCCAGCAGCCGGACTGTTACTGGGGCCAACGTCCTGACTTTC. Residues: CASSRTVTGANVLTF.